This T cell receptor (beta chain) was recorded in a study of blood T cell repertoires in COVID-19. As for the study in general: Acute and convalescent COVID-19 specimens originated in the United States, Italy and Spain.

Repertoires were generated with immunoSEQ multiplex PCR, while TCRdb's copy carries only in-frame clones and drops some. The sample carries some 360,000 clones, about 88% recorded once. Individuals aged roughly 18 to 95 years were recruited from about two dozen US areas. The sample taken for sequencing was PBMCs or T cells enriched from blood (not recorded which). The clonotype was recovered from a woman aged 30 to 39 who had been exposed to COVID-19.

The CDR3 DNA reads as TGTGCCAGCAGCCAAGGATCCGGTAGCGGGAGGTACGAGCAGTACTTC. Amino acids: CASSQGSGSGRYEQYF. This chain uses TRBV3-1 (or the pseudogene TRBV3-2) with TRBJ2-7, with 10 nucleotides matching TRBD2. Germline V gene lookup returns CDR1 LGHDT and CDR2 YNNKEL (reference sequence). With 1 base clipped from V and 4 bases from J, the junction kept 7 bases outside the gene matches. The CDR3 loop spans 16 amino acids.